The 32 T cell receptor beta chains reported below all come from one sample, sequenced in a study of OX40 agonist ivuxolimab in advanced cancers. Assay used: immunoSEQ multiplex PCR; TCRdb lists only in-frame clones, some missing. The table includes about 81,000 clones, about 81% detected once. The material was CD4+ or CD8+ T cells sorted from blood, obtained in a trial of the OX40 agonist ivuxolimab. The source of these receptors is an adult with an advanced solid tumor such as melanoma, head and neck, liver or kidney cancer.

In DNA form, the CDR3 reads TGTGCCAGCAGCTCGAGGGACCCCTTGGCGGGACTCTACAATGAGCAGTTCTTC. Its protein product is CASSSRDPLAGLYNEQFF. The V call is TRBV7-9, the J call TRBJ2-1, with a tentative D call TRBD2 (6 bases). The CDR3 consists of 18 residues. Germline V gives CDR1 SEHNR, CDR2 FQNEAQ (reference sequence). Trimming removed 4 bases from V and 3 bases from J, with 22 bases in between.

The chain has TRBV7-9 and TRBJ2-2, with 10 bases lining up with TRBD2. Unmatched junction bases numbered 5, after V lost 2 bases and J lost 5 bases. This CDR3 has 16 amino acids. Germline V lookup: CDR1 SEHNR, CDR2 FQNEAQ (reference sequence). Here the CDR3 DNA reads TGTGCCAGCAGCTTACGGCTAGCGGGAGCTACCGGGGAGCTGTTTTTT. It encodes CASSLRLAGATGELFF.

The rearrangement joins TRBV5-1 to TRBJ1-6, with 7 bases fitting TRBD1. After removal of 4 bases from V and 7 bases from J, the junction contained 5 bases not matched to a gene. There are 14 residues in the CDR3. Germline values: CDR1 SGHRS, CDR2 YFSETQ. This chain's CDR3 is CASSTGEGNSPLHF. CDR3 coding DNA: TGCGCCAGCAGCACAGGGGAGGGCAATTCACCCCTCCACTTT.

The chain couples TRBV7-8 to TRBJ2-7; 7 bases are shared with TRBD1. In germline, CDR1 is SGHVS, CDR2 FQNEAQ. V was clipped by 7 bases and J by 0 bases; unmatched bases: 3. CDR3 length: 13 amino acids. The CDR3 DNA is TGTGCCAGCACCCAGGGGGTCTCCTACGAGCAGTACTTC. Its protein product is CASTQGVSYEQYF.

The chain is built from TRBV7-2 and TRBJ1-6; tentative D call: TRBD1 (5 bases). CDR3 length: 15 amino acids. The germline V and J ends were trimmed by 1 base and 7 bases, with 11 bases remaining between them. Per germline, CDR1 SGHTA and CDR2 FQGNSA. CDR3 amino acids: CASSLVPGLNSPLHF. The CDR3 DNA sequence: TGTGCCAGCAGCTTAGTCCCAGGGTTAAATTCACCCCTCCACTTT. Together with reference TRBV7-2 and TRBJ1-6, the CDR3 gives the full variable domain: GAGVSQSPSNKVTEKGKDVELRCDPISGHTALYWYRQSLGQGLEFLIYFQGNSAPDKSGLPSDRFSAERTGGSVSTLTIQRTQQEDSAVYLCASSLVPGLNSPLHFGNGTRLTVT.

The chain combines TRBV6-5 with TRBJ2-1; TRBD1 aligns across 9 bases. The germline gives CDR1 MNHEY, CDR2 SVGAGI. J gave up 8 bases and V 8 bases, and 13 bases lay outside the gene matches. This CDR3 is built from 15 residues. The CDR3 sequence is CASQQRDRGDDEQFF. CDR3 nucleotide sequence: TGTGCCAGCCAACAACGTGACAGGGGGGACGATGAGCAGTTCTTC.

This chain links TRBV5-1 with TRBJ1-1, with 7 bases that match TRBD1. V lost 4 bases, J lost 1 base, and 4 bases stayed unmatched. Germline V gene sequence: CDR1 SGHRS, CDR2 YFSETQ. This CDR3 region has 14 residues. The CDR3 sequence is CASSGRTGNTEAFF. For the CDR3, the DNA is TGCGCCAGCAGCGGACGGACAGGGAACACTGAAGCTTTCTTT.

A single count supports this clone. The V gene is TRBV5-6, the J gene TRBJ2-7; D remains unclear. The CDR3 consists of 13 residues. In germline, CDR1 is SGHDT, CDR2 YYEEEE. The germline V and J ends were trimmed by 0 bases and 4 bases, with 8 bases remaining between them. CDR3 loop: CASSLGGRYEQYF. CDR3 sequence (DNA): TGTGCCAGCAGCTTGGGTGGACGGTACGAGCAGTACTTC.

The genes are TRBV7-9 and TRBJ2-2; 11 nucleotides match TRBD1. V was pared by 5 bases and J by 7 bases, with 9 bases of the junction left unmatched. The germline V gene encodes CDR1 SEHNR and CDR2 FQNEAQ (reference sequence). This CDR3 is 16 amino acids long. CDR3 sequence: CASSVGQGARIGELFF. Written as DNA, the CDR3 is TGTGCCAGCAGCGTCGGACAGGGGGCGCGTATCGGGGAGCTGTTTTTT. The whole variable domain, remainder taken from reference TRBV7-9 and TRBJ2-2, is DTGVSQNPRHKITKRGQNVTFRCDPISEHNRLYWYRQTLGQGPEFLTYFQNEAQLEKSRLLSDRFSAERPKGSFSTLEIQRTEQGDSAMYLCASSVGQGARIGELFFGEGSRLTVL.

This clone showed up just a few times. V gene TRBV7-2 combines with J gene TRBJ1-1, with D perhaps matching TRBD1 (6 bases). The CDR3 extends over 16 amino acids. The V end was cut by 1 base, the J end by 4 bases, with 16 bases between. Germline lookup yields CDR1 SGHTA and CDR2 FQGNSA. This CDR3 is CASSLVVQGPTTEAFF. CDR3 sequence (DNA): TGTGCCAGCAGCTTAGTGGTTCAGGGGCCTACCACTGAAGCTTTCTTT.

The chain has TRBV5-1 and TRBJ2-7, with TRBD1 matching 9 bases. The germline V gene has CDR1 SGHRS and CDR2 YFSETQ. Germline trimming cut 4 bases from V and 6 bases from J; bases unmatched to any gene: 5. The CDR3 is 13 residues long. CDR3 residues: CASSRTGVGEQYF. Here the CDR3 DNA reads TGCGCCAGCAGCCGGACAGGGGTTGGCGAGCAGTACTTC.

The chain combines TRBV19 with TRBJ1-1; possibly TRBD1 for D (6 bases). V gave up 5 bases and J gave up 1 base, with 11 bases separating them. The germline V gene encodes CDR1 LNHDA and CDR2 SQIVND (reference sequence). The CDR3 consists of 14 residues. The CDR3 DNA reads TGTGCCAGTAGTCTATCACAGGGGAACACTGAAGCTTTCTTT. Protein: CASSLSQGNTEAFF.

The chain uses TRBV4-1 and TRBJ2-1; 12 positions agree with TRBD2. The trim removed 2 bases at V and 0 bases at J, leaving 11 bases unmatched. The CDR3 has 20 residues. Germline loops: CDR1 MGHRA, CDR2 YSYEKL. CDR3 in DNA: TGCGCCAGCAGCCAAAACACGGGACTAGCGGGCGACCTCTCCTACAATGAGCAGTTCTTC. Its translation is CASSQNTGLAGDLSYNEQFF.

This chain joins TRBV7-2 and TRBJ2-7; 8 positions agree with TRBD1. The CDR3 is made up of 15 amino acids. Germline V gene sequence: CDR1 SGHTA, CDR2 FQGNSA. V gave up 4 bases and J gave up 4 bases; unmatched junction bases: 9. For the CDR3, the DNA is TGTGCCAGCAGCTCAAGAGGGCAGGGGGCATACGAGCAGTACTTC. Translated: CASSSRGQGAYEQYF.

J is TRBJ1-2 and V is TRBV7-9; D is possibly TRBD1 (6 bases). V dropped 7 bases and J dropped 4 bases, with 19 bases sitting between them. CDR3 size: 15 residues. Germline assignment: CDR1 SEHNR and CDR2 FQNEAQ (reference sequence). CDR3 sequence reads: CASTPGTGAGYGYTF. The CDR3 DNA reads as TGTGCCAGCACCCCCGGCACGGGGGCGGGCTATGGCTACACCTTC.

CDR3 bases: TGCGCCAGCAGCGATGGGGACAGTTACCATGAGCAGTTCTTC. Its protein product is CASSDGDSYHEQFF. V usage is TRBV5-1 and J usage is TRBJ2-1, with TRBD1 matching over 7 bases. The CDR3 totals 14 residues. Trimming took 4 bases from V and 8 from J; bases not matched to a gene: 9. CDR1 and CDR2 (germline): SGHRS, YFSETQ.

The sample holds one count of this clone. The V gene is TRBV7-9, the J gene TRBJ2-2; D is unresolved. V lost 1 base and J lost 0, with 6 bases in between. In germline, CDR1 is SEHNR, CDR2 FQNEAQ (reference sequence). The CDR3 covers 15 residues. For the CDR3, the DNA is TGTGCCAGCAGCTTAGGTCCCGCGAACACCGGGGAGCTGTTTTTT. Its translation: CASSLGPANTGELFF.

The rearrangement uses TRBV28 and TRBJ2-7; maybe TRBD2 (5 bases). CDR3 length: 12 residues. Trimming took 8 bases from V and 7 from J, leaving 15 bases between them. Germline-derived CDR1 and CDR2 are MDHEN and SYDVKM. The CDR3 DNA is TGTGCCAGCTGCGAGGGTTCCAGGGAGCAGTACGTC. It translates to CASCEGSREQYV.

The V gene is TRBV19, the J gene TRBJ2-1; TRBD2 matches 11 bases. The CDR3 is made up of 15 amino acids. J was trimmed by 12 bases and V by 1 base; bases with no gene match: 8. Germline lookup yields CDR1 LNHDA and CDR2 SQIVND (reference sequence). CDR3 nucleotides: TGTGCCAGTAGTATAGGCGGGACTAGCGGATCCGGGCAGTTCTTC. The encoded protein is CASSIGGTSGSGQFF.

The rearrangement links TRBV11-3 to TRBJ2-1, with D perhaps matching TRBD1 or TRBD2 (5 bases each). From germline, CDR1 is SGHNT and CDR2 YENEEA. The CDR3 extends over 14 amino acids. Trimming removed 5 bases from V and 2 bases from J, with 10 bases in between. CDR3 protein: CASSREGTYNEQFF. DNA of the CDR3: TGTGCCAGCAGCAGAGAGGGGACCTACAATGAGCAGTTCTTC. Together with reference TRBV11-3 and TRBJ2-1, the CDR3 gives the full variable domain: EAGVVQSPRYKIIEKKQPVAFWCNPISGHNTLYWYLQNLGQGPELLIRYENEEAVDDSQLPKDRFSAERLKGVDSTLKIQPAELGDSAVYLCASSREGTYNEQFFGPGTRLTVL.

The chain combines TRBV6-5 with TRBJ1-1; D is unresolved. V was trimmed by 5 bases and J by 7 bases, leaving 11 bases between them. The CDR3 length is 12 residues. CDR1 MNHEY and CDR2 SVGAGI come from the germline V gene. The DNA of the CDR3 is TGTGCCAGCAGTACGCCAGGAGTTGAAGCTTTCTTT. It codes for CASSTPGVEAFF.

The CDR3 DNA is TGTGCCAGCAGCTTAGGCCGGGGCACCGGGGAGCTGTTTTTT. Protein product: CASSLGRGTGELFF. The rearrangement uses TRBV13 and TRBJ2-2, with D perhaps matching TRBD2 (5 bases). V was clipped by 0 bases and J by 4 bases, with 6 bases between them. The CDR3 covers 14 residues. CDR1 PRHDT and CDR2 FYEKMQ come from the germline V gene (reference sequence).

This chain links TRBV7-3 with TRBJ2-3; no clear D. Germline CDR1 and CDR2: SGHTA and FQGTGA. Trimming pared 5 bases from V and 2 bases from J, leaving 8 bases between. CDR3 length equals 13 residues. The CDR3 DNA reads TGTGCCAGCAGCCTATCTCTCACAGATACGCAGTATTTT. It specifies CASSLSLTDTQYF.

At least ten counts were recorded for this clone. The V call is TRBV7-9, the J call TRBJ2-7; tentatively, D is TRBD2 (6 bases). Looked up from germline, CDR1 is SEHNR and CDR2 is FQNEAQ (reference sequence). The CDR3 has 18 amino acids. V was pared by 5 bases and J by 3 bases, with 26 bases between. CDR3 DNA: TGTGCCAGCAGCCCACCCGCTGGGGGGATAGCGGACCTCTACGAGCAGTACTTC. This sequence encodes CASSPPAGGIADLYEQYF.

The rearrangement links TRBV19 to TRBJ2-1; TRBD2 aligns across 7 bases. Germline CDR1 reads LNHDA; CDR2 reads SQIVND (reference sequence). V dropped 5 bases and J dropped 5; count of bases not matched to a gene: 12. The length of the CDR3 is 16 residues. CDR3 coding DNA: TGTGCCAGTAGTGATCCCTTCCGGGACTATCACAATGAGCAGTTCTTC. It is translated as CASSDPFRDYHNEQFF. Full variable domain (outside the CDR3, taken from reference TRBV19 and TRBJ2-1): DGGITQSPKYLFRKEGQNVTLSCEQNLNHDAMYWYRQDPGQGLRLIYYSQIVNDFQKGDIAEGYSVSREKKESFPLTVTSAQKNPTAFYLCASSDPFRDYHNEQFFGPGTRLTVL.

For this clone: Other nucleotide sequences in the sample specify the same CDR3. J is TRBJ2-5 and V is TRBV7-2; TRBD2 agrees at 12 bases. CDR1 and CDR2 from the germline V gene are SGHTA and FQGNSA. CDR3 length: 16 amino acids. V was clipped by 5 bases and J by 5 bases; unmatched bases: 9. The CDR3 loop reads CASSRGLAGGRETQYF. In DNA, the CDR3 is TGTGCCAGCAGCCGGGGCCTAGCGGGAGGGAGGGAGACCCAGTACTTC.

This chain joins TRBV10-3 and TRBJ2-3; TRBD2 matches at 13 bases. Germline-derived CDR1 and CDR2 are ENHRY and SYGVKD. CDR3 length: 14 residues. The junction had 2 bases not matched to a gene; V was cut back by 10 bases and J by 1 base. The CDR3 DNA reads TGTGCCAGCGGGACTAGCGGGGGCACAGATACGCAGTATTTT. Translating gives CASGTSGGTDTQYF.

The chain employs TRBV27 and TRBJ2-7, with 10 nucleotides matching TRBD2. The trim removed 5 bases at V and 5 bases at J, leaving 9 bases unmatched. The CDR3 has 15 amino acids. Per the germline V gene, CDR1 is MNHEY and CDR2 is SMNVEV (reference sequence). As DNA, the CDR3 is TGTGCCAGCAGTAGCCTAGCGGGAGTCCCCCACGAGCAGTACTTC. Its translation: CASSSLAGVPHEQYF.

In DNA, the CDR3 is TGTGCCAGCAGCCCGGACAGCTCCTACGAGCAGTACGTC. Protein product: CASSPDSSYEQYV. V and J are TRBV2 and TRBJ2-7; TRBD1 might be the D (6 bases). The germline gives CDR1 SNHLY, CDR2 FYNNEI. V was shortened by 6 bases and J by 0 bases, with 9 bases between the two germline ends. The CDR3 has 13 residues.

This clone was picked up one time. The chain joins TRBV2 to TRBJ2-5, with 10 bases fitting TRBD2. V trimming: 8 bases; J trimming: 0 bases; junction bases outside the gene matches: 6. Germline loops: CDR1 SNHLY, CDR2 FYNNEI. The CDR3 sequence is 15 residues long. CDR3 in amino acids: CASHGLAGDQETQYF. The CDR3 coding sequence is TGTGCCAGCCACGGGCTAGCGGGGGACCAAGAGACCCAGTACTTC.

The chain links TRBV6-1 to TRBJ1-5; D is perhaps TRBD1 (5 bases). Germline V CDR1 and CDR2: MNHNS, SASEGT. Trimming took 5 bases from V and 5 from J, leaving 13 bases between them. There are 14 residues in the CDR3. CDR3 coding DNA: TGTGCCAGCAGTCCAATCGGGGGTGATCAGCCCCAGCATTTT. This sequence encodes CASSPIGGDQPQHF.

V and J are TRBV28 and TRBJ1-2, with TRBD1 matching 9 bases. The V and J ends lost 6 bases and 8 bases, in that order; junction bases with no gene match: 7. The germline CDR1 and CDR2 sequences are MDHEN and SYDVKM. The length of the CDR3 is 13 residues. The CDR3 DNA reads as TGTGCCAGCAGCCTACAGGGGGCGCAAGGCTACACCTTC. It specifies CASSLQGAQGYTF.